This is a list of T cell receptor beta chains from one sample in a study of OX40 agonist ivuxolimab in advanced cancers. Clones were read by immunoSEQ multiplex PCR, and TCRdb kept only the in-frame ones, dropping some. The table records 50,000 or so clones, less than 90% of them present only once. This specimen was CD4+ or CD8+ T cells sorted from blood, taken in a trial of the OX40 agonist ivuxolimab. These receptors were taken from an adult with an advanced solid tumor such as melanoma, head and neck, liver or kidney cancer. CDR3s leave out the opening cysteine and the closing phenylalanine or tryptophan. The D gene is left open where the match is weak.

d_call j_call v_call cdr3_aa
TRBD1 TRBJ1-5 TRBV19 ASSTTGGGQPQH
TRBD1 TRBJ1-1 TRBV7-9 ASSRQGRAF
TRBD1 TRBJ2-1 TRBV27 ASSNGQGAQF
- TRBJ1-2 TRBV30 AWRHTRLAGYT
- TRBJ1-6 TRBV30 AWSASQGRLNSPLH
- TRBJ2-7 TRBV10-2 ASSEGTTYEQY
TRBD1 TRBJ2-5 TRBV2 ASREGTGGVETQY
TRBD2 TRBJ2-3 TRBV2 ASSVGLAGEADTQY
- TRBJ1-1 TRBV5-1 ASSLEGSRTEAF
- TRBJ2-5 TRBV11-2 ASSKGDMETQY
- TRBJ2-3 TRBV28 ASSSPWGLSTDTQY
TRBD1 TRBJ2-7 TRBV18 ASSLNSGQGGIEQY
- TRBJ1-2 TRBV25-1 ASRGGSLDSLYGYT
- TRBJ2-2 TRBV5-1 ASSLRQLQNTGELF
- TRBJ2-7 TRBV6-6 ASRPYTAYEQY
- TRBJ1-2 TRBV5-5 ASIPEGRYGYGYT
TRBD1 TRBJ2-3 TRBV7-9 ASVEQGDTQY
- TRBJ1-3 TRBV6-1 ASKAGEVNTIY
- TRBJ1-6 TRBV6-1 ASSPRDTNSPLH
- TRBJ2-3 TRBV15 ATRSLGGTDTQY
TRBD2 TRBJ2-1 TRBV19 ASSTRLAGGDEQF
TRBD1 TRBJ2-1 TRBV19 ASSQGDRLYNEQF
- TRBJ2-3 TRBV18 ASSARGPSTDTQY
- TRBJ1-4 TRBV5-1 ASSSGLTDEKLF
- TRBJ2-7 TRBV6-6 ASSYSQGLGEQY
- TRBJ2-4 TRBV5-6 ASSAPYRGSGKNIQY
TRBD1 TRBJ1-5 TRBV18 ASSPFGDRSGQPQH
- TRBJ1-4 TRBV5-6 ASSLGQGREKLF
- TRBJ2-1 TRBV29-1 SVELADRSYNEQF
TRBD1 TRBJ2-2 TRBV7-3 ASQGAGELF
TRBD1 - TRBV6-1 ASSSGTGGLYEQY